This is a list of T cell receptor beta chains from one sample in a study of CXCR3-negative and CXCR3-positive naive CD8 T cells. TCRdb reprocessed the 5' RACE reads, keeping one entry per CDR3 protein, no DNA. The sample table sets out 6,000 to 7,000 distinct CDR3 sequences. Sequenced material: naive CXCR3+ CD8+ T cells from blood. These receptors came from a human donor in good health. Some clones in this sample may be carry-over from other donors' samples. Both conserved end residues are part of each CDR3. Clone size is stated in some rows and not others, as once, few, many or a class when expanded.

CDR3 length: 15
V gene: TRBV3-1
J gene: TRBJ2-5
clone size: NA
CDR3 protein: CASSPPAGGWETQYF

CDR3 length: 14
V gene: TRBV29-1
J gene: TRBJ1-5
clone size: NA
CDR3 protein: CSVVGSDSNQPQHF

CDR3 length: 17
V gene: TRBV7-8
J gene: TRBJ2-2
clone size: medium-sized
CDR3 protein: CASSSESGPWSTGELFF

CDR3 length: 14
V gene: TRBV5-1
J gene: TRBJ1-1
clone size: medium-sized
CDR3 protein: CASSPGGVNTEAFF

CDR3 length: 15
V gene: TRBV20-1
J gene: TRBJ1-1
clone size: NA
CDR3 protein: CSARGQGKVNTEAFF

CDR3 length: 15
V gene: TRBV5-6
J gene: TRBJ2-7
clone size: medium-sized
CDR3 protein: CASSFDRDPFYEQYF

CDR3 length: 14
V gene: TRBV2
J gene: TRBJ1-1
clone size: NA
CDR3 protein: CASSEKTAGTEAFF

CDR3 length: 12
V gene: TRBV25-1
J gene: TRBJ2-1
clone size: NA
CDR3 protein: CASSAQANEQFF

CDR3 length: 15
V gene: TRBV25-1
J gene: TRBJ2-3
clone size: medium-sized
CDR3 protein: CASSEGTVHTDTQYF

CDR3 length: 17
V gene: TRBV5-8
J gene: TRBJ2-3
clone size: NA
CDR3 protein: CASSLGLAGGSADTQYF

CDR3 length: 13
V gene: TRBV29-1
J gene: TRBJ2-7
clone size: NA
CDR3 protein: CSVLTGTGYEQYF

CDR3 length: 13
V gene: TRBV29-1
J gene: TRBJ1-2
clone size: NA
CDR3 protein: CSVVGTAVYGYTF

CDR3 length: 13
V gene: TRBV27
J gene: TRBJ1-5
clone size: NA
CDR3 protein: CASSLSSNQPQHF

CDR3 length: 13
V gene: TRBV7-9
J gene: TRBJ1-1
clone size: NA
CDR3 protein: CASSWSMNTEAFF

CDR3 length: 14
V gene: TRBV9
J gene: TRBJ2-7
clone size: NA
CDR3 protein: CASSVGRERYEQYF

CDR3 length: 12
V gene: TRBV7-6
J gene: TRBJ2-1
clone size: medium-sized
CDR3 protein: CASSSESNEQFF

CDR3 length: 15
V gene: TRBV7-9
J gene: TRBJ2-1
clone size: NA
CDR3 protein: CASGYGGSGNNEQFF

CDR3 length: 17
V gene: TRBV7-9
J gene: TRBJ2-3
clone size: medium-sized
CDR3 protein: CASSLEILAASTDTQYF

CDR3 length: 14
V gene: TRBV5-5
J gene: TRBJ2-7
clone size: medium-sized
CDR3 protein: CASSSDRRYYEQYF

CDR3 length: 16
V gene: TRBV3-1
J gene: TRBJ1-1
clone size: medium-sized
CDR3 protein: CASSQGIQFLNTEAFF

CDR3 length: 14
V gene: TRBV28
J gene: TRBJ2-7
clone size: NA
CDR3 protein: CASSFWQGTNEQYF

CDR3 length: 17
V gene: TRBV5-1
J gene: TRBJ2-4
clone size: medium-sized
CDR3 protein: CASSLRMAGGVENIQYF

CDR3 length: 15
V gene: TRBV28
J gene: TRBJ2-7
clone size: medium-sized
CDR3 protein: CASTGWEAYSYEQYF

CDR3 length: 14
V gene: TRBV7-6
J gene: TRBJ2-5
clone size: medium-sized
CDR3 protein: CASSMTGGQETQYF

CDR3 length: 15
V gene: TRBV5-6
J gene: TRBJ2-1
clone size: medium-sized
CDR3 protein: CASSLGAGAYNEQFF

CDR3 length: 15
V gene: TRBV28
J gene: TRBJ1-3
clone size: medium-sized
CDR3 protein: CASSLQGNSGNTIYF

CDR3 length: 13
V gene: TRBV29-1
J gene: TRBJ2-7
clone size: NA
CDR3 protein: CSVVVLENYEQYF

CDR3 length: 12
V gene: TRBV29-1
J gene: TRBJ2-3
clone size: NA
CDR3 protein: CSVVGSTDTQYF

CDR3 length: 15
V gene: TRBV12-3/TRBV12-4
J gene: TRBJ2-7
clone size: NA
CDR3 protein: CASSSTETNYYEQYF

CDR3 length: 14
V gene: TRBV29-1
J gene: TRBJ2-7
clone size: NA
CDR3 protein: CSVEVAGSSYEQYF

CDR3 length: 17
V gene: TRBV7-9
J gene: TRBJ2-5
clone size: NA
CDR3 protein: CASSLDAAGGFQETQYF

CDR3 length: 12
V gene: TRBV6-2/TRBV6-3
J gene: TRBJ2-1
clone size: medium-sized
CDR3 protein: CASQGSYNEQFF

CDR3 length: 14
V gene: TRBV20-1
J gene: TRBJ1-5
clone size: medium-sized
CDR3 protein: CSARVGLRGQPQHF

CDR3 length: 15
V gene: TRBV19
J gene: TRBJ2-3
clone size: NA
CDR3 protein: CASSIRDNAQDTQYF

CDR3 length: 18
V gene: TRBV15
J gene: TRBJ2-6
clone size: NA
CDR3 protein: CATSRDGAAFSGANVLTF

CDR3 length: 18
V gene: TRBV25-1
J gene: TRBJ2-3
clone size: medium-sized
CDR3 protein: CASSEALAGGLATDTQYF

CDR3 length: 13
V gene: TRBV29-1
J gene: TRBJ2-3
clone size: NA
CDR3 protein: CSWTGTTEGTQYF

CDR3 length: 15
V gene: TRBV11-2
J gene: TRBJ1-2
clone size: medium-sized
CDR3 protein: CASSLVTPPNYGYTF